These 18 T cell receptor beta chains came from one sample sequenced in a study of monozygotic twins with inflammatory bowel disease. TCRdb re-called the 5' RACE reads and catalogs CDR3 proteins one per entry, DNA excluded. The table counts 300,000 to 450,000 distinct CDR3 sequences; 2.5% to 3% lies in the top ten. Sequenced input: blood. The source of these receptors is a human donor with ulcerative colitis or Crohn's disease, or a healthy co-twin of an affected twin (not recorded which).

The chain links TRBV27 to TRBJ2-1; TCRdb designates TRBD1, a call that cannot be tested without DNA. This CDR3 region has 17 residues. Germline V lookup: CDR1 MNHEY, CDR2 SMNVEV (reference sequence). CDR3: CASSSGAGDPRHNEQFF.

The chain joins TRBV11-2 to TRBJ2-1; the TCRdb call, TRBD1, lacks DNA for checking. Germline V gene data show CDR1 as SGHAT and CDR2 as FQNNGV. CDR3 length equals 16 residues. CDR3 residues: CASSSQGFFGYNEQFF.

The chain employs TRBV20-1 and TRBJ2-3; the D call from TCRdb, TRBD1, cannot be confirmed without DNA. The CDR3 extends over 16 amino acids. Germline values: CDR1 DFQATT, CDR2 SNEGSKA (reference sequence). The CDR3: CSASFRKRGATSAQYF.

The chain links TRBV29-1 to TRBJ1-1; TCRdb proposes TRBD1, but this gene call is untestable without DNA. The CDR3 spans 11 residues. CDR1 SQVTM and CDR2 ANQGSEA come from the germline V gene. CDR3 sequence: CSVESAGEAGF.

The chain uses TRBV5-1 and TRBJ2-7; the TCRdb call, TRBD1, lacks DNA for checking. The germline gives CDR1 SGHRS, CDR2 YFSETQ. This CDR3 contains 14 residues. Here the CDR3 reads CASSETGGSYEQYF.

The chain is built from TRBV7-2 and TRBJ1-6. This CDR3 is built from 16 residues. CDR1 and CDR2 from the germline V gene are SGHTA and FQGNSA. The CDR3: CASSLNSQSFNSPLHF.

This chain connects TRBV14 to TRBJ2-1. The CDR3 runs to 14 residues. Germline CDR1 and CDR2: SGHDN and FVKESK. Here the CDR3 reads CASSPRTLGAEQFF. Combining the CDR3 with reference TRBV14 and TRBJ2-1 gives the whole variable domain EAGVTQFPSHSVIEKGQTVTLRCDPISGHDNLYWYRRVMGKEIKFLLHFVKESKQDESGMPNNRFLAERTGGTYSTLKVQPAELEDSGVYFCASSPRTLGAEQFFGPGTRLTVL.

The chain joins TRBV12-3 or TRBV12-4 to TRBJ2-5; TCRdb names TRBD1, which stays unverified in the absence of DNA. CDR3 length equals 16 residues. CDR3 amino acids: CASSSPRGETQETQYF.

The chain couples TRBV13 to TRBJ2-4; checking the TCRdb D call of TRBD2 is not possible without DNA. CDR1 is PRHDT and CDR2 is FYEKMQ in the germline V gene (reference sequence). This CDR3 is 23 amino acids long. The CDR3 region is CASSPGLLAGGQVPILAKNIQYF.

The rearrangement uses TRBV30 and TRBJ2-5; TCRdb's D call, TRBD1, is unchecked because there is no DNA. CDR1 and CDR2 from the germline V gene are GTSNPN and SVGIG (reference sequence). The CDR3 is made up of 12 amino acids. The CDR3 here is CAWAGEGETQYF.

The rearrangement links TRBV3-1 to TRBJ1-3; TCRdb's D call of TRBD1 is untestable without DNA. The CDR3 consists of 14 residues. The germline gives CDR1 LGHDT, CDR2 YNNKEL (reference sequence). This chain's CDR3 is CASRSTGSGNTIYF. Filled out from reference TRBV3-1 and TRBJ1-3, the complete variable domain reads DTAVSQTPKYLVTQMGNDKSIKCEQNLGHDTMYWYKQDSKKFLKIMFSYNNKELIINETVPNRFSPKSPDKAHLNLHINSLELGDSAVYFCASRSTGSGNTIYFGEGSWLTVV.

The genes are TRBV20-1 and TRBJ1-2; TCRdb's D call, TRBD1, is unchecked because there is no DNA. The CDR3 loop spans 13 amino acids. Germline V gives CDR1 DFQATT, CDR2 SNEGSKA (reference sequence). This CDR3 reads CSTPTGDLYGYTF.

The chain recombines TRBV27 with TRBJ2-7; TCRdb gives TRBD2 as the D gene, but with no DNA this cannot be confirmed. Germline V gene lookup returns CDR1 MNHEY and CDR2 SMNVEV (reference sequence). The CDR3 contains 15 residues. The chain's CDR3 is CATGTSGRVTYEQYF.

The J gene is TRBJ2-7, the V gene TRBV6-5; TCRdb's D gene call, TRBD1, goes unchecked for lack of DNA. In germline, CDR1 is MNHEY, CDR2 SVGAGI. This CDR3 has 15 residues. CDR3 sequence reads: CASSYGTGTRYEQYF.

The rearrangement joins TRBV7-2 to TRBJ2-7. Germline V gives CDR1 SGHTA, CDR2 FQGNSA. The CDR3 has 11 residues. The CDR3 spells CASSLQVEQYF.

The V call is TRBV5-1, the J call TRBJ2-7; TCRdb's D gene call, TRBD2, goes unchecked for lack of DNA. This CDR3 is built from 14 residues. CDR1 is SGHRS, CDR2 YFSETQ, per germline. CDR3 residues: CASRVVGQAYEQYF.

The rearrangement uses TRBV24-1 and TRBJ2-1; the TRBD1 assignment by TCRdb is unverifiable without DNA. Germline assignment: CDR1 KGHDR and CDR2 SFDVKD. The CDR3 contains 15 residues. CDR3 region: CATSDRGRGGNEQFF.

The chain joins TRBV6-5 to TRBJ1-1. The CDR3 sequence is 15 residues long. The germline V gene has CDR1 MNHEY and CDR2 SVGAGI. The CDR3: CASSYSFQKNTEAFF.